This TCR beta chain is drawn from a study of T-cell memory formation after mild COVID-19 (dated by TCRdb to the early 2020s). In terms of the full investigation: TCR sequence clusters from the two donors were largely donor specific. In a couple of donors, T-cell clones that expanded and contracted after mild COVID-19 were tracked by sequencing TCRalpha and TCRbeta repertoires over time. Two young, previously healthy adult volunteers made up the cohort, one male and one female.

PBMCs were isolated by Ficoll-Paque density gradient centrifugation. CDR3 length: 15 amino acids, cysteine to phenylalanine. Of the read, only the CDR3 DNA is kept; its 45 bases are in frame from base 1. V is clipped by 7 bases and J by 9 bases, and the sequence between their germline boundaries is 22 bases long. CDR1 and CDR2, looked up from the germline V gene (reference sequence), are LNHDA and SQIVND. Here is what the overall study found, with its caveats: Clones that contracted from day 15 to 85 showed balanced CD4/CD8 phenotypes, whereas a second wave of clones that expanded from day 15 to 37 leaned towards CD4+. The detection of some responding clones in pre-infection memory suggests that pre-existing cross-reactive memory T cells joined the SARS-CoV-2 response. SARS-CoV-2 specificity of the second-wave clones peaking on day 37 was not confirmed. Contracting CD4+ clones turned up mainly in the CM and EM memory subsets, whereas EMRA was where CD8+ clones were enriched. The study covered only a couple of mild cases, and larger cohorts including severe cases with pre-infection samples were considered necessary.

The sequencer listed for this sample is Illumina NovaSeq 6000. cDNA libraries for TCRalpha and TCRbeta were prepared by 5'RACE using constant-segment primers, with sample barcodes and unique molecular identifiers added. RNA was extracted from every sample with Trizol reagent. Amplification of the libraries took two PCR steps, and the second step added a second sample barcode plus Illumina TruSeq adapters. The libraries were sequenced on an Illumina NovaSeq using 2 x 150 bp paired-end reads. Per the original workflow: Demultiplexing of reads and collapsing into UMI-guided consensus sequences were performed with migec v1.2.7. With mixcr v2.1.11, UMI consensuses were aligned to TRA and TRB V and J templates and assembled into clonotypes. A clonotype was counted as expanded or contracted only if both edgeR and NoisET called the change significant, with noise models trained on biological replicates. For edgeR calls, a false discovery rate-adjusted p below 0.01 and a log2 fold-change threshold of 1 were applied. PCA with hierarchical clustering of max-normalized trajectories of the 1000 most abundant clonotypes was used as exploratory dynamics analysis. Separately sequenced CD4+ and CD8+ repertoires were used to assign the CD4 or CD8 phenotype of responding clones. Using fastp trimming at Q25 and MiXCR clonotype assembly, TCRdb reanalyzed the public sequencing data and kept in-frame beta chains. Under each unique CDR3 protein, matching rows form one entry showing the most common genes and DNA. Here the V and J calls rest on TCRdb's processing, not on the authors' analysis. The sample records roughly 240,000 distinct CDR3 sequences, 16% of which are singletons. Jointly, the top ten make up approximately 23% of the sample.

There are a few counts of this clonotype. The antigen it recognizes is unknown. No clone much larger than this one lies a single base away; base qualities are absent. The clonotype originates from a man aged 18-30 years who had mild COVID-19 (a few samples of this study predate the infection). The sample titles of this study are shuffled in the database, so cell type and time point are left out; the donor was told from shared clones. Sequencing was done on a sample of PBMCs or a T cell subset sorted from them (not recorded which). This chain joins TRBV19 to TRBJ2-1; the D gene is not confidently resolved. The DNA sequence follows: TGTGCCAGTAAAGGCGAGGCCCTACTCGTGGCTGAGCAGTTCTTC. Translated, it reads CASKGEALLVAEQFF.